This is a list of T cell receptor beta chains from one sample in a study of cytotoxic CD8 clonotypes in ibrutinib-treated CLL. Assay: immunoSEQ multiplex PCR; the TCRdb copy retains only in-frame clones and omits some. The table includes around 250,000 clones, 70% detected once. Here the sequenced sample was PBMCs, taken after 24 months of ibrutinib treatment. These receptors all stem from a human donor with chronic lymphocytic leukemia. CDR3s include the opening cysteine and the closing phenylalanine or tryptophan. The D gene is left open where the match is weak. Part of the rows lack a size; the others show once, few, many or a class for expanded clones.

clone_size | d_call | j_call | v_call | cdr3_aa | cdr3_nt
few | NA | TRBJ1-2 | TRBV27 | CASSLSRGYGYGYTF | TGTGCCAGCAGTTTATCGCGGGGGTACGGCTATGGCTACACCTTC
NA | NA | TRBJ1-2 | TRBV7-8 | CASSFPYNTESYTF | TGTGCCAGCAGCTTCCCTTATAACACCGAATCCTACACCTTC
NA | TRBD2 | TRBJ2-2 | TRBV27 | CASTVAGDYTGELFF | TGTGCCAGCACGGTAGCGGGAGATTACACCGGGGAGCTGTTTTTT
once | NA | TRBJ2-7 | TRBV4-3 | CASSQDSAGAYEQYF | TGCGCCAGCAGCCAAGATTCAGCAGGGGCCTACGAGCAGTACTTC
few | NA | TRBJ2-3 | TRBV5-1 | CASRSSASTDTQYF | TGCGCCAGCAGAAGTTCGGCTAGCACAGATACGCAGTATTTT
once | TRBD2 | TRBJ2-3 | TRBV11-2 | CASSLGRLAGVLGDTQYF | TGTGCCAGCAGCTTAGGGAGACTAGCGGGAGTATTGGGAGATACGCAGTATTTT
NA | NA | TRBJ2-2 | TRBV10-3 | CAISEGRIGELFF | TGTGCCATCAGTGAAGGGAGGATCGGGGAGCTGTTTTTT
NA | TRBD1 | TRBJ1-2 | TRBV5-1 | CASSLEQGWGYTF | TGCGCCAGCAGCTTGGAACAGGGGTGGGGCTACACCTTC
NA | NA | TRBJ2-3 | TRBV10-3 | CARAREGTDTQYF | TGTGCTCGAGCGCGGGAAGGCACAGATACGCAGTATTTT
NA | NA | TRBJ2-7 | TRBV29-1 | CSVGTAQSYEQYF | TGCAGCGTTGGGACGGCTCAATCCTACGAGCAGTACTTC
NA | NA | TRBJ2-7 | TRBV27 | CASSLGRIYEQYF | TGTGCCAGCAGTTTGGGGAGGATCTACGAGCAGTACTTC
NA | TRBD2 | TRBJ2-2 | TRBV9 | CASGGLAGSSYTGELFF | TGTGCCAGCGGGGGACTAGCGGGAAGTTCGTACACCGGGGAGCTGTTTTTT
NA | NA | TRBJ2-1 | TRBV7-8 | CASSFFRSNEQFF | TGTGCCAGCAGCTTTTTTAGGAGCAATGAGCAGTTCTTC
NA | NA | TRBJ2-6 | TRBV9 | CASSGSNMGANVLTF | TGTGCCAGCAGCGGTTCAAATATGGGGGCCAACGTCCTGACTTTC
NA | NA | TRBJ2-7 | TRBV28 | CASTSRARYEQYF | TGTGCCAGCACCTCGCGGGCCAGGTACGAGCAGTACTTC
NA | NA | TRBJ2-3 | TRBV28 | CATNGGLWRSPTDTQYF | TGTGCCACCAATGGGGGGTTATGGCGGTCCCCCACAGATACGCAGTATTTT
NA | TRBD2 | TRBJ2-1 | TRBV27 | CASRTSLQSHEQFF | TGTGCCAGCCGGACTAGCCTCCAATCCCATGAGCAGTTCTTC
NA | NA | TRBJ2-3 | TRBV7-2 | CASSLDLPNTDTQYF | TGTGCCAGCAGCTTAGACTTACCGAACACAGATACGCAGTATTTT
NA | TRBD2 | TRBJ2-4 | TRBV30 | CAWGLESIQYF | TGTGCCTGGGGACTAGAAAGCATTCAGTACTTC
NA | TRBD2 | TRBJ2-2 | TRBV28 | CASSLRTSGRIWELFF | TGTGCCAGCAGCCTACGGACTAGCGGGAGGATTTGGGAGCTGTTTTTT
NA | NA | TRBJ1-3 | TRBV30 | CAWSVTSYGNTIYF | TGTGCCTGGAGCGTCACATCGTACGGAAACACCATATATTTT
NA | TRBD1 | TRBJ1-1 | TRBV7-9 | CASSSRQGDTEAFF | TGTGCCAGCAGCTCGCGACAGGGGGACACTGAAGCTTTCTTT
NA | NA | TRBJ2-6 | TRBV5-4 | CASSFDPSGANVLTF | TGTGCCAGCAGCTTTGACCCCTCTGGGGCCAACGTCCTGACTTTC
NA | NA | TRBJ1-3 | TRBV4-3 | CASSQEVSSGNTIYF | TGCGCCAGCAGCCAAGAGGTCTCCTCTGGAAACACCATATATTTT